This T cell receptor beta chain is drawn from a study of shared clonotypes between healthy human individuals. Sorted-subset replicate PCR reactions were performed with around 200 ng DNA, corresponding to tens of thousands of T cell genomes. Method: immunoSEQ multiplex PCR; TCRdb's copy keeps in-frame clones and lacks some. The repertoire has 2,500,000 or so clones, roughly 92% of them found once; the top ten carry 0.37%. HIV-negative, healthy adults without recent acute infections or vaccinations were the donors. As regards this clone: Its antigen is undetermined. Other DNA sequences within the sample encode an identical CDR3.

Study-level results: Around 5% of naive CD4 clonotypes were common to several donors.

In germline, CDR1 is SQVTM, CDR2 ANQGSEA. V gave up 7 bases and J gave up 8 bases, with 5 bases separating them. This CDR3 comprises 8 residues. The sequencing sample was made of naive CD4+ T cells from PBMCs. Subset here: CD45RA+ positively selected. The source of this sequence is a man between 18 and 35 years old in good health. Some clones in this sample may be carry-over from other donors' samples. The V gene is TRBV29-1, the J gene TRBJ1-2; D gene uncertain. CDR3 sequence (DNA): TGCAGCGCGGGGGGCTACACCTTC. Encoded protein: CSAGGYTF.